The 2 T cell receptor beta chains reported below all come from one sample, sequenced in a study of T cell changes during pregnancy in multiple sclerosis. The method was immunoSEQ multiplex PCR; TCRdb's version includes in-frame clones alone and lacks a portion of them. The sample includes tens of thousands of clones, about 91% of them seen just once. The sample consisted of CD8+ T cells from peripheral blood mononuclear cells, taken in the first trimester of pregnancy. The receptors originated from a female donor with multiple sclerosis, enrolled in a pregnancy study.

A note on this clone: A junction boundary mismatches the germline segment, possibly from a read error. The V and J genes are TRBV27 and TRBJ1-2; TRBD1 agrees at 12 bases. Germline-derived CDR1 and CDR2 are MNHEY and SMNVEV (reference sequence). The CDR3 is 13 residues long. CDR3: CASSLSLGQGANF. CDR3 sequence (DNA): TGTGCCAGCAGTTTATCCCTGGGACAGGGGGCGAACTTC.

V is TRBV7-9 and J is TRBJ2-1; D remains unclear. Germline V gene lookup returns CDR1 SEHNR and CDR2 FQNEAQ (reference sequence). The CDR3 runs to 13 residues. V was pared by 7 bases and J by 4 bases, with 11 bases between. CDR3 bases: TGTGCCAGCACCTCCGATAGTTACAATGAGCAGTTCTTC. Amino acid sequence: CASTSDSYNEQFF.